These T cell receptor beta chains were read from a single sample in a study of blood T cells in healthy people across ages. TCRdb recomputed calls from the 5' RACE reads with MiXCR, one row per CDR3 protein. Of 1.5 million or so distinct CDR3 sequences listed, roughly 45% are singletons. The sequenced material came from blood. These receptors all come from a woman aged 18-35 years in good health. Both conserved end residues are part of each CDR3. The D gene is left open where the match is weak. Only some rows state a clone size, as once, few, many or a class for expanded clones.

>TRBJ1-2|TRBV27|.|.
CASSFGNRAFYGYTF
TGTGCCAGCAGTTTTGGTAACAGGGCCTTCTATGGCTACACCTTC
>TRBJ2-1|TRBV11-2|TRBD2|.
CASSSLTSFPHEQFF
TGTGCCAGCAGCTCGCTGACTAGCTTTCCCCATGAGCAGTTCTTC
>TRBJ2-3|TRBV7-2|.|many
CASSLAWSTDTQYF
TGTGCCAGCAGCTTAGCTTGGTCCACAGATACGCAGTATTTT
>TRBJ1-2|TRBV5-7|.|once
CASSLEGGGSFYGYTF
TGTGCCAGCAGCTTGGAGGGCGGCGGGAGTTTTTATGGCTACACCTTC
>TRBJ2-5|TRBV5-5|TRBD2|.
CASNHAGTSRPNEQYF
TGTGCCAGCAACCACGCCGGGACTAGCCGCCCCAATGAGCAGTACTTC
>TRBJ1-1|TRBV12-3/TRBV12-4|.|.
CASSLFLDKNTEAFF
TGTGCCAGCAGCCTTTTTCTAGACAAGAACACTGAAGCTTTCTTT
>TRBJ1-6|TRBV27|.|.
CASSLGWGDNSPLHF
TGTGCCAGCAGTTTAGGGTGGGGGGATAATTCACCCCTCCACTTT
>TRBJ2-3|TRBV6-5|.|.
CASSYSRSGGADTQYF
TGTGCCAGCAGTTACTCACGGAGTGGGGGAGCAGATACGCAGTATTTT
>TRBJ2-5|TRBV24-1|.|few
CATSSKGETQYF
TGTGCCACCAGTAGCAAGGGAGAGACCCAGTACTTC
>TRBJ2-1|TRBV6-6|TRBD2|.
CASSPQGGGLGNEQFF
TGTGCCAGCAGTCCCCAGGGCGGGGGGCTCGGCAATGAGCAGTTCTTC